This T cell receptor beta chain was captured in a study of blood T cell repertoires in COVID-19. Whole-study context: The United States, Italy and Spain were the sources of the acute and convalescent COVID-19 samples.

The method was immunoSEQ multiplex PCR; TCRdb's version includes in-frame clones alone and lacks a portion of them. The sample yields some 120,000 clones, 70% to 90% seen once. Looked up from germline, CDR1 is KGHSH and CDR2 is LQKENI. V was clipped by 5 bases and J by 6 bases, with 18 bases between them. CDR3 length equals 15 residues. The chain combines TRBV18 with TRBJ2-3; a possible D gene is TRBD2 (7 bases). The sequenced sample was peripheral blood. This receptor was obtained from a woman aged 50 to 65 with acute or convalescent COVID-19. In DNA, the CDR3 is TGTGCCAGCTCAGAATGGGGCGGGGGCGAGGATACGCAGTATTTT. Its translation: CASSEWGGGEDTQYF.